Listed below are T cell receptor beta chains from one sample, sequenced in a study of cytomegalovirus exposure and HLA in healthy donors. Assay used: immunoSEQ multiplex PCR; TCRdb lists only in-frame clones, some missing. The table records approximately 100,000 clones, 80% to 90% of them present only once. Material: PBMCs. These receptors came from a man in his forties or fifties in good health and CMV-seronegative. Each CDR3 is given with its conserved first and last residue. A D gene is named only where the DNA matches it firmly. The size of a clone is reported for some rows only, either as once, few or many, or as a class for expanded clones.

v_gene	abundance	j_gene	d_gene	CDR3aa	CDR3nt
TRBV27	-	TRBJ1-2	TRBD1	CASRSTGVQGYTF	TGTGCCAGCAGATCCACAGGGGTTCAGGGCTACACCTTC
TRBV5-6	-	TRBJ1-2	TRBD1	CASSPGTEMSYTF	TGTGCCAGCAGCCCGGGGACAGAGATGAGCTACACCTTC
TRBV18	-	TRBJ1-3	-	CASSPRTVSSGNTIYF	TGTGCCAGCTCCCCACGGACAGTTAGCTCTGGAAACACCATATATTTT
TRBV19	few	TRBJ1-5	TRBD1	CASNDRGGGNQPQHF	TGTGCCAGCAACGACAGGGGGGGAGGCAATCAGCCCCAGCATTTT
TRBV2	-	TRBJ1-1	-	CATRQAANTEAFF	TGTGCCACCCGACAGGCAGCTAACACTGAAGCTTTCTTT
TRBV4-3	-	TRBJ2-7	-	CASSQRSQGQRDYEQYF	TGCGCCAGCAGCCAACGGTCCCAAGGACAGCGGGACTACGAGCAGTACTTC
TRBV9	-	TRBJ1-1	-	CASSVGRWGGKLTEAFF	TGTGCCAGCAGCGTAGGTAGATGGGGGGGAAAACTCACTGAAGCTTTCTTT
TRBV6-1	-	TRBJ1-2	-	CASTEANYGYTF	TGTGCCAGCACCGAGGCTAACTATGGCTACACCTTC
TRBV5-1	-	TRBJ2-5	TRBD1	CASSSRTGRETQYF	TGCGCCAGCAGCTCGAGGACAGGGCGAGAGACCCAGTACTTC
TRBV9	-	TRBJ1-1	TRBD1	CASSRRTGNTEAFF	TGTGCCAGCAGCCGCCGGACAGGCAACACTGAAGCTTTCTTT
TRBV10-3	-	TRBJ1-1	-	CAISEFVSVAFF	TGTGCCATCAGTGAGTTTGTGTCAGTAGCTTTCTTT
TRBV7-3	-	TRBJ2-1	-	CASSLTGGLSSYNEQFF	TGTGCCAGCAGCTTAACGGGGGGTCTAAGCAGCTACAATGAGCAGTTCTTC
TRBV5-4	-	TRBJ1-3	-	CASRREFGNTIYF	TGTGCCAGCAGGAGGGAATTTGGAAACACCATATATTTT
TRBV5-4	-	TRBJ1-1	TRBD1	CASSSTKDRVQNTEAFF	TGTGCCAGCAGCTCTACAAAGGACAGGGTTCAAAACACTGAAGCTTTCTTT
TRBV5-1	-	TRBJ2-5	-	CASSSESIPQETQYF	TGCGCCAGCAGTTCCGAGTCGATACCCCAAGAGACCCAGTACTTC
TRBV5-1	-	TRBJ1-6	-	CASSLDRDTYSPLHF	TGCGCCAGCAGCTTGGACCGGGACACATATTCACCCCTCCACTTT
TRBV19	-	TRBJ1-5	-	CASRGISNQPQHF	TGTGCCAGTCGAGGGATTAGCAATCAGCCCCAGCATTTT
TRBV18	-	TRBJ2-1	TRBD1	CASSPPGDRTYNEQFF	TGTGCCAGCTCACCACCCGGGGACAGGACCTACAATGAGCAGTTCTTC
TRBV30	once	TRBJ2-7	TRBD1	CAWALPGQNYEQYF	TGTGCCTGGGCCCTCCCGGGACAGAACTACGAGCAGTACTTC